These 32 T cell receptor beta chains were all obtained from the same sample, sequenced in a study of CD8+ T cells in alopecia areata. Treatment given: oral pan-JAK inhibitor, 5-10 mg twice daily. Investigators isolated RNA and reverse transcribed it into cDNA to act as the sequencing template. Libraries were prepared by immunoSEQ multiplex PCR; TCRdb keeps only in-frame clonotypes and omits some of them. The table has 150,000 to 200,000 clones, about 51% seen once. Specimen: CD8+ T cells sorted from blood, collected around week 54, from a patient treated with tofacitinib. These TCRs come from a human donor with alopecia areata.

The chain joins TRBV5-6 to TRBJ1-5; maybe TRBD1 (6 bases). Trimming stripped 5 bases from V and 0 bases from J, with 21 bases between. Per the germline V gene, CDR1 is SGHDT and CDR2 is YYEEEE. The CDR3 length is 18 residues. The CDR3 here is CASSRGLPGAYSNQPQHF. The CDR3 DNA follows: TGTGCCAGCAGTCGCGGACTTCCGGGGGCCTATAGCAATCAGCCCCAGCATTTT.

The chain joins TRBV11-2 to TRBJ2-1; D perhaps matches TRBD2 (5 bases). There are 14 residues in the CDR3. Trimming cost V 7 bases and J 8 bases, with 18 bases left between them. Per germline, CDR1 SGHAT and CDR2 FQNNGV. The DNA of the CDR3 is TGTGCCAGCACCGTAAGGCGGGCGTGGGATGAGCAGTTCTTC. It codes for CASTVRRAWDEQFF. Full variable domain (outside the CDR3, taken from reference TRBV11-2 and TRBJ2-1): EAGVAQSPRYKIIEKRQSVAFWCNPISGHATLYWYQQILGQGPKLLIQFQNNGVVDDSQLPKDRFSAERLKGVDSTLKIQPAKLEDSAVYLCASTVRRAWDEQFFGPGTRLTVL.

The gene calls are TRBV5-4 and TRBJ2-7; D call uncertain. Germline CDR1 is SGHNT and CDR2 is YYREEE (reference sequence). The V and J ends lost 0 bases and 6 bases respectively, with 7 bases between them. The CDR3 loop spans 12 amino acids. As DNA, the CDR3 is TGTGCCAGCAGCTTGGGGTCTGGCGAGCAGTACTTC. Translating it yields CASSLGSGEQYF.

The gene calls are TRBV27 and TRBJ2-2; 11 bases fit TRBD1. Per the germline V gene, CDR1 is MNHEY and CDR2 is SMNVEV (reference sequence). The trim removed 5 bases at V and 3 bases at J, leaving 5 bases unmatched. This CDR3 is 16 amino acids long. The CDR3 sequence: CASSPRTGGDTGELFF. In DNA, the CDR3 is TGTGCCAGCAGTCCCCGGACAGGGGGCGACACCGGGGAGCTGTTTTTT.

The chain uses TRBV15 and TRBJ2-2; D is unresolved. This CDR3 contains 14 residues. The V gene lost 2 bases and the J gene lost 4 bases, with 8 bases spanning the gap. From germline, CDR1 is LNHNV and CDR2 YYDKDF (reference sequence). CDR3 in amino acids: CATSRPESTGELFF. CDR3 nucleotides: TGTGCCACCAGCAGACCAGAGTCCACCGGGGAGCTGTTTTTT.

In its sample, this clone was seen once. The rearrangement links TRBV29-1 to TRBJ2-7, with D unclear. The germline CDR1 and CDR2 sequences are SQVTM and ANQGSEA. The CDR3 has 13 amino acids. V dropped 7 bases and J dropped 1 base, with 14 bases sitting between them. The CDR3 DNA reads as TGCAGCGCCGCGCCCGGGCCTTCCTACGAGCAGTACTTC. Translated, it gives CSAAPGPSYEQYF.

Of note for this clone: Other DNA sequences in the sample encode the same CDR3. The rearrangement joins TRBV6-5 to TRBJ1-1; D gene ambiguous. From germline, CDR1 is MNHEY and CDR2 SVGAGI. Deletions cut 0 bases from V and 2 bases from J, with 7 bases between. The CDR3 is 14 amino acids. The CDR3 DNA reads TGTGCCAGCAGTTACTCGGAGGGTAACACTGAAGCTTTCTTT. Translated: CASSYSEGNTEAFF.

V usage is TRBV7-9 and J usage is TRBJ2-7; 9 bases line up with TRBD1. The length of the CDR3 is 19 residues. J was trimmed by 5 bases and V by 3 bases; bases with no gene match: 20. Looked up from germline, CDR1 is SEHNR and CDR2 is FQNEAQ (reference sequence). The CDR3 nucleotides read TGTGCCAGCAGCTTGGCGCGCAGCTTCCGGGACAGGGACATTCACGAGCAGTACTTC. Encoded protein: CASSLARSFRDRDIHEQYF.

CDR3 amino acids: CASSLNRDNSPLHF. CDR3 in DNA: TGCGCCAGCAGCTTGAACCGAGATAATTCACCCCTCCACTTT. The chain carries TRBV5-1 and TRBJ1-6, with D uncertain. This CDR3 region has 14 residues. The V and J ends lost 1 base and 5 bases respectively, with 7 bases between them. Per the germline V gene, CDR1 is SGHRS and CDR2 is YFSETQ.

The V call is TRBV4-1, the J call TRBJ2-7; maybe TRBD1 (7 bases). V lost 4 bases to trimming and J lost 7 bases, with 23 bases between them. CDR1 MGHRA and CDR2 YSYEKL come from the germline V gene. CDR3 length: 16 amino acids. CDR3: CASSPQGGTGVREQYF. The CDR3, as DNA: TGCGCCAGCAGCCCCCAGGGGGGCACCGGGGTCCGGGAGCAGTACTTC.

V and J are TRBV2 and TRBJ2-7; D gene ambiguous. The CDR3 contains 13 residues. Germline CDR1 is SNHLY and CDR2 is FYNNEI. V lost 2 bases to trimming and J lost 9 bases, with 14 bases between them. CDR3 coding DNA: TGTGCCAGCAGTGAATCCCCTCCAGTAGGGCAGTACTTC. This translates into CASSESPPVGQYF.

This clone turned up a few times. The chain links TRBV6-4 to TRBJ1-6; no firm D call. The CDR3 has 14 residues. Trimming took off 2 bases at V and 7 bases at J, with 9 bases between the two ends. Germline V gives CDR1 MRHNA, CDR2 SNTAGT. The CDR3 DNA is TGTGCCAGCAGTGACAGGGATGAAAATTCACCCCTCCACTTT. Protein: CASSDRDENSPLHF.

The chain combines TRBV6-6 with TRBJ1-1, with unresolved D. This CDR3 region has 10 residues. Trimming cost V 6 bases and J 1 base, with 0 bases left between them. Germline-derived CDR1 and CDR2 are MNHNY and SVGAGI (reference sequence). DNA for the CDR3: TGTGCCAGCAGGAACACTGAAGCTTTCTTT. Its protein product is CASRNTEAFF.

The chain has TRBV27 and TRBJ2-5; the match to TRBD1 covers 8 bases. Trimming at V came to 5 bases and at J to 3 bases, leaving 2 bases not matched to a gene. Germline V CDR1 and CDR2: MNHEY, SMNVEV (reference sequence). This CDR3 region has 13 residues. The CDR3 coding sequence is TGTGCCAGCAGTCCGGACAGGGAAGAGACCCAGTACTTC. Translated: CASSPDREETQYF.

This clone was found a few times. The chain combines TRBV11-2 with TRBJ2-5, with D unclear. V lost 5 bases, J lost 5 bases, and 9 bases lay in between. The CDR3 extends over 12 amino acids. In germline, CDR1 is SGHAT, CDR2 FQNNGV. The CDR3: CASSRPRETQYF. The CDR3 DNA is TGTGCCAGCAGCCGCCCCCGGGAGACCCAGTACTTC.

This clone was detected only a few times. The V and J genes are TRBV7-9 and TRBJ2-7; no clear D. The CDR3 is 12 amino acids. Germline V gene lookup returns CDR1 SEHNR and CDR2 FQNEAQ (reference sequence). Trimming took 5 bases from V and 6 from J, leaving 11 bases between them. CDR3 sequence: CASSLELIEQYF. CDR3 in DNA: TGTGCCAGCAGCCTCGAATTAATCGAGCAGTACTTC. Full variable domain (remainder filled in from reference TRBV7-9 and TRBJ2-7): DTGVSQNPRHKITKRGQNVTFRCDPISEHNRLYWYRQTLGQGPEFLTYFQNEAQLEKSRLLSDRFSAERPKGSFSTLEIQRTEQGDSAMYLCASSLELIEQYFGPGTRLTVT.

Comments on this clone: Other DNA sequences in the sample encode the same CDR3. V is TRBV9 and J is TRBJ2-7; the match to TRBD1 covers 8 bases. The J segment lost 2 bases and the V segment lost 2 bases, leaving 3 bases of the junction unmatched. CDR3 length equals 14 residues. CDR1 and CDR2 from the germline V gene are SGDLS and YYNGEE. CDR3 region: CASSVGTGAYEQYF. In DNA form, the CDR3 reads TGTGCCAGCAGCGTTGGGACAGGAGCCTACGAGCAGTACTTC.

The V gene is TRBV30, the J gene TRBJ1-2; D gene ambiguous. Trimming removed 4 bases from V and 8 bases from J, with 8 bases in between. Looked up from germline, CDR1 is GTSNPN and CDR2 is SVGIG (reference sequence). This CDR3 contains 10 residues. The CDR3 DNA sequence: TGTGCCTGGAAATCGAGGGGCTACACCTTC. Its protein product is CAWKSRGYTF.

This chain connects TRBV7-2 to TRBJ2-1; D unclear. This CDR3 is built from 16 residues. Germline CDR1 reads SGHTA; CDR2 reads FQGNSA. V was cut by 0 bases and J by 3 bases, with 12 bases left in between. CDR3 sequence (DNA): TGTGCCAGCAGCTTAGCGCCCAGCAGCCGCTACAATGAGCAGTTCTTC. Amino acids: CASSLAPSSRYNEQFF. The entire variable domain, with the rest obtained from reference TRBV7-2 and TRBJ2-1, is as follows: GAGVSQSPSNKVTEKGKDVELRCDPISGHTALYWYRQSLGQGLEFLIYFQGNSAPDKSGLPSDRFSAERTGGSVSTLTIQRTQQEDSAVYLCASSLAPSSRYNEQFFGPGTRLTVL.

This chain joins TRBV4-2 and TRBJ1-1; 10 bases map to TRBD1. Germline-derived CDR1 and CDR2 are LGHNA and YNFKEQ. V dropped 1 base and J dropped 0; count of bases not matched to a gene: 2. This CDR3 has 16 amino acids. CDR3 sequence: CASSQGDRGLNTEAFF. The DNA of the CDR3 is TGTGCCAGCAGCCAAGGGGACAGGGGTTTGAACACTGAAGCTTTCTTT.

In DNA, the CDR3 is TGTGCCAGCAGCTTAGCAGCAGGTTTAACTGAAGCTTTCTTT. As protein: CASSLAAGLTEAFF. The rearrangement links TRBV7-9 to TRBJ1-1, with D unclear. Trimming took off 0 bases at V and 5 bases at J, with 10 bases between the two ends. Germline CDR1 reads SEHNR; CDR2 reads FQNEAQ (reference sequence). CDR3 length equals 14 residues.

The chain is built from TRBV29-1 and TRBJ2-7; 7 bases match TRBD1. The CDR3 length is 15 residues. The junction had 7 bases not matched to a gene; V was cut back by 0 bases and J by 2 bases. The germline CDR1 and CDR2 sequences are SQVTM and ANQGSEA. For the CDR3, the DNA is TGCAGCGTTGAAGATCCCTCGACAGGGACCTACGAGCAGTACTTC. This codes for CSVEDPSTGTYEQYF.

The rearrangement links TRBV5-1 to TRBJ2-1, with TRBD1 as a possible D gene (6 bases). V shed 1 base and J shed 4 bases, with 9 bases lying between them. The germline V gene encodes CDR1 SGHRS and CDR2 YFSETQ. CDR3 length equals 14 residues. The CDR3 coding sequence is TGCGCCAGCAGCTTGACGGGGACATACAATGAGCAGTTCTTC. Amino acid sequence: CASSLTGTYNEQFF.

J is TRBJ2-5 and V is TRBV5-1; D gene unclear. Deletions cut 4 bases from V and 1 base from J, with 8 bases between. The CDR3 spans 13 residues. Germline CDR1 reads SGHRS; CDR2 reads YFSETQ. CDR3 nucleotide sequence: TGCGCCAGCAGCCCCCTCCTCCAAGAGACCCAGTACTTC. It specifies CASSPLLQETQYF.

The genes are TRBV7-2 and TRBJ2-5; D remains unclear. Germline assignment: CDR1 SGHTA and CDR2 FQGNSA. The length of the CDR3 is 12 residues. The ends were cut back, 5 bases at V and 5 bases at J, with 9 bases in the middle. This chain's CDR3 is CASSINMETQYF. The CDR3 bases are TGTGCCAGCAGCATAAACATGGAGACCCAGTACTTC.

The chain uses TRBV30 and TRBJ1-1; D unresolved. The CDR3 is 14 amino acids. The germline V gene encodes CDR1 GTSNPN and CDR2 SVGIG (reference sequence). Between the trimmed V and J ends, which lost 0 bases and 5 bases, there was a span of 13 bases. The DNA for the CDR3 is TGTGCCTGGAGTGTACTAGGGATAGGTACTGAAGCTTTCTTT. It translates to CAWSVLGIGTEAFF.

This chain links TRBV27 with TRBJ1-1; the match to TRBD1 covers 8 bases. Germline CDR1 reads MNHEY; CDR2 reads SMNVEV (reference sequence). After removal of 3 bases from V and 11 bases from J, the junction contained 5 bases not matched to a gene. The CDR3 contains 12 residues. Here the CDR3 reads CASSLGRGPAFF. The CDR3, as DNA: TGTGCCAGCAGTTTGGGCAGGGGGCCCGCTTTCTTT.

There are a few counts of this clone. The chain carries TRBV6-5 and TRBJ1-3, with 8 bases lining up with TRBD1. The CDR3 runs 16 residues. V lost 4 bases, J lost 0 bases, and 5 bases stayed unmatched. Germline-derived CDR1 and CDR2 are MNHEY and SVGAGI. The DNA for the CDR3 is TGTGCCAGCAGTTCGGGACAGGCCTACTCTGGAAACACCATATATTTT. Protein sequence: CASSSGQAYSGNTIYF.

V is TRBV7-2 and J is TRBJ2-3, with D possibly TRBD1 on 5 matching bases. Germline CDR1 and CDR2: SGHTA and FQGNSA. V shed 7 bases and J shed 0 bases, with 14 bases lying between them. The CDR3 consists of 15 residues. The CDR3 loop reads CASTFRGASTDTQYF. The CDR3 DNA reads TGTGCCAGCACCTTTCGTGGGGCAAGCACAGATACGCAGTATTTT.

This clone was seen only a few times. The chain is built from TRBV10-3 and TRBJ2-7; D possibly corresponds to TRBD1 (6 bases). Deletions cut 2 bases from V and 0 bases from J, with 8 bases between. CDR3 length equals 14 residues. In germline, CDR1 is ENHRY, CDR2 SYGVKD. The CDR3 DNA reads as TGTGCCATCAGTGAGACAGGGAGCTCCTACGAGCAGTACTTC. Translating it yields CAISETGSSYEQYF.

This clone has only a few counts. V usage is TRBV25-1 and J usage is TRBJ1-1, with a possible D match to TRBD1 (5 bases). This CDR3 is 14 amino acids long. V dropped 1 base and J dropped 1 base, with 7 bases sitting between them. Germline CDR1 MGHDK, CDR2 SYGVNS. The CDR3 DNA sequence: TGTGCCAGCAGTGAATTCGGGGGGAACACTGAAGCTTTCTTT. Amino acids: CASSEFGGNTEAFF.

CDR3 residues: CAWSEGTVGTQYF. The CDR3 bases are TGTGCCTGGAGCGAAGGGACCGTTGGGACCCAGTACTTC. The chain links TRBV30 to TRBJ2-5; TRBD1 or TRBD2 may be the D gene (5 bases each). CDR3 length: 13 amino acids. V gave up 3 bases and J gave up 7 bases, with 15 bases separating them. CDR1 is GTSNPN and CDR2 is SVGIG in the germline V gene (reference sequence). The full variable domain, with the rest looked up from reference TRBV30 and TRBJ2-5, is SQTIHQWPATLVQPVGSPLSLECTVEGTSNPNLYWYRQAAGRGLQLLFYSVGIGQISSEVPQNLSASRPQDRQFILSSKKLLLSDSGFYLCAWSEGTVGTQYFGPGTRLLVL.